This T cell receptor (beta chain) originates from a study of Graves' ophthalmopathy and Graves' hyperthyroidism. General study results and limits: Progression of ophthalmopathy was predicted by the model with roughly 71% sensitivity and roughly 78% specificity.

Transcripts of RNA were the source for amplifying TCR beta CDR3 regions. An initial RT-PCR round employing HTBI primers preceded a second-round multiplex PCR. TCRdb re-called the multiplex PCR reads with MiXCR, one entry per CDR3 protein. Of more than 1,000,000 distinct CDR3 sequences detected, roughly two fifths appear once; the ten largest clones hold 11%. A note on this clonotype: Its target is unknown.

Trimming at V came to 1 base and at J to 0 bases, leaving 6 bases not matched to a gene. The CDR3 length is 16 residues. Germline CDR1 SGHVS, CDR2 FQNEAQ. This TCR was sampled from an adult man with Graves' hyperthyroidism. The specimen was peripheral blood or thyroid tissue (not recorded which). The chain combines TRBV7-8 with TRBJ2-7; 7 bases fit TRBD1. The CDR3 region has the DNA TGTGCCAGCAGCTTAGAATCCCGGGACAGCTCCTACGAGCAGTACTTC. It is translated as CASSLESRDSSYEQYF.